This T cell receptor beta chain was identified in a study of blood T cell repertoires in COVID-19. Looking at the study overall: Material from acute and convalescent COVID-19 was sourced from the United States, Italy and Spain. In each case, the material was cDNA or gDNA derived from T cells, B-cell-depleted T cells, or PBMCs.

The assay was immunoSEQ multiplex PCR, and TCRdb's table has in-frame clones only and misses some. Of about 150,000 clones listed, about 89% are singletons. Looked up from germline, CDR1 is SGHTA and CDR2 is FQGNSA. There are 13 residues in the CDR3. Trimming cost V 6 bases and J 3 bases, with 11 bases left between them. What was sequenced was peripheral blood. The chain is built from TRBV7-2 and TRBJ1-2, with D possibly matching TRBD1 (6 bases). The sequence was obtained from a man aged 50 to 59 with acute or convalescent COVID-19. The CDR3 loop is CASRLQGDYGYTF. In nucleotides, the CDR3 is TGTGCCAGCAGATTACAGGGTGACTATGGCTACACCTTC.